There are many counts of the clone carrying this T cell receptor beta chain. CDR3 size: 16 residues. Per the germline V gene, CDR1 is SGHTA and CDR2 is FQGNSA. The V gene lost 1 base and the J gene lost 1 base, with 12 bases spanning the gap. It was RNA transcripts that yielded the amplified TCR beta CDR3 regions. The HTBI set primed first-round TCR CDR3 RT-PCR. MiXCR was run by TCRdb on the multiplex PCR reads, yielding one entry per CDR3 protein. The sample includes around 500,000 distinct CDR3 sequences, roughly 14% of them seen just once. This specimen comes from a study of T cells in Graves' hyperthyroidism and ophthalmopathy.

This rearrangement joins TRBV7-2 to TRBJ2-3, with D unresolved. The sequencing sample was made of blood. The TCR comes from a woman under 30 with Graves' hyperthyroidism. CDR3 nucleotides: TGTGCCAGCAGCTTAGAGTCAGGTCTAGGCACAGATACGCAGTATTTT. It yields the protein CASSLESGLGTDTQYF.